This TCR beta chain originates from a study of identical twins. The CDR3 is 13 amino acids. Trimming pared 6 bases from V and 8 bases from J, leaving 19 bases between. Germline CDR1 DFQATT, CDR2 SNEGSKA (reference sequence). This clonotype was detected a few times. Its antigen is undetermined. Overall study results and limits: It was possible that invariant MAIT and iNKT cells partly confounded the zero-insertion analyses. Fewer insertions characterized abundant cord blood beta clonotypes, whereas memory repertoires showed none.

A universal primer site was incorporated via template switching, and the cDNA contained unique molecular identifiers. Using its own MiXCR run on the 5' RACE reads, TCRdb lists one record per CDR3 protein. Counted here are about 1.7 million distinct CDR3 sequences, about 32% occurring once; the ten biggest clones make up more than 0.25%. The source material was cord blood. The origin of this receptor is a newborn girl in good health. The rearrangement joins TRBV20-1 to TRBJ1-2, with D possibly matching TRBD1 (5 bases). CDR3 DNA: TGCAGTGCCAAAGACAGCAGTCAGGGCGGCTACACCTTC. Amino acids: CSAKDSSQGGYTF.